This TCR beta chain was sequenced for a study of T cells in Graves' hyperthyroidism and ophthalmopathy. The sample holds many counts of this clonotype. Amplification yielded TCR beta CDR3 regions, with RNA transcripts as the source. During a first-round RT-PCR of the TCR CDR3, the HTBI primer set was used. Each CDR3 protein gets one entry after TCRdb re-called the multiplex PCR reads with MiXCR. The profile shows fewer than 600,000 distinct CDR3 sequences, 11% to 15% of them singletons. CDR3 length: 18 amino acids. With 6 bases clipped from V and 0 bases from J, the junction kept 6 bases outside the gene matches. Stable Graves' hyperthyroidism meant no ophthalmopathy progression within 18 months.

The source material was blood. This chain uses TRBV12-3 or TRBV12-4 with TRBJ2-1; TRBD2 matches at 15 bases. This TCR derives from a woman in her 40s with Graves' hyperthyroidism. The CDR3 loop reads CASRPGTSGRSSYNEQFF. The CDR3 DNA is TGTGCCAGCAGACCCGGGACTAGCGGGAGGAGCTCCTACAATGAGCAGTTCTTC.